A selection of T cell receptor beta chains follows, all from one sample in a study of blood T cells in healthy people across ages. TCRdb used MiXCR to reprocess the 5' RACE reads, holding one entry per CDR3 protein. There are approximately 1,700,000 distinct CDR3 sequences in the sample; roughly 43% occur only once, and approximately 22% lies in the top ten. Sequenced sample: blood. Receptors were obtained from a human donor in good health. CDR3s include the opening cysteine and the closing phenylalanine or tryptophan. The D gene is left open where the match is weak. The size of a clone is reported for some rows only, either as once, few or many, or as a class for expanded clones.

abundance,d_gene,len,j_gene,v_gene,CDR3aa,CDR3nt
NA,NA,17,TRBJ2-3,TRBV7-3,CASSLVPGHLRSDTQYF,TGTGCCAGCAGTCTCGTGCCGGGACACTTAAGGTCAGATACGCAGTATTTT
NA,NA,14,TRBJ1-1,TRBV7-2,CASTRSGVDTEAFF,TGTGCCAGCACCCGGTCCGGTGTTGATACTGAAGCTTTCTTT
NA,TRBD1,15,TRBJ1-2,TRBV24-1,CATSDAGQGLYGYTF,TGTGCCACCAGTGATGCGGGACAGGGACTCTATGGCTACACCTTC
NA,TRBD1,15,TRBJ1-2,TRBV15,CATSRDTAGGYGYTF,TGTGCCACCAGCAGAGATACGGCAGGGGGTTATGGCTACACCTTC
NA,TRBD2,16,TRBJ2-1,TRBV7-3,CASSLIAGGIRNEQFF,TGTGCCAGCAGCTTAATAGCGGGGGGAATCAGGAATGAGCAGTTCTTC
few,NA,15,TRBJ2-1,TRBV20-1,CSAINRGADYYEQFF,TGCAGTGCTATCAACCGGGGGGCCGATTATTATGAGCAGTTCTTC
NA,TRBD2,14,TRBJ2-2,TRBV4-3,CASSHRGGTGELFF,TGCGCCAGCAGCCATCGGGGGGGTACCGGGGAGCTGTTTTTT
NA,NA,12,TRBJ2-7,TRBV30,CAWSRGSYEQYF,TGTGCCTGGAGTCGTGGCTCCTACGAGCAGTACTTC
NA,NA,14,TRBJ1-1,TRBV7-2,CASSLATGRDEAFF,TGTGCCAGCAGCTTAGCTACAGGGCGAGACGAAGCTTTCTTT
few,NA,14,TRBJ2-7,TRBV27,CASSTQGPHYEQYF,TGTGCCAGCAGTACTCAGGGGCCGCACTACGAGCAGTACTTC
few,TRBD1,14,TRBJ2-7,TRBV4-3,CASSRTGTVLEQYF,TGCGCCAGCAGCCGAACCGGGACAGTTCTCGAGCAGTACTTC
NA,NA,15,TRBJ1-2,TRBV10-3,CAISESINPIYGYTF,TGTGCCATCAGTGAGTCGATCAACCCCATCTATGGCTACACCTTC
NA,NA,15,TRBJ2-1,TRBV7-3,CASGPLAGQYNEQFF,TGTGCCAGCGGCCCGCTTGCGGGACAGTACAATGAGCAGTTCTTC
NA,NA,12,TRBJ1-1,TRBV25-1,CASSERVGEAFF,TGTGCCAGCAGTGAACGTGTCGGAGAAGCTTTCTTT
NA,NA,13,TRBJ2-7,TRBV15,CATSRDPDYEQYF,TGTGCCACCAGCAGAGATCCAGACTACGAGCAGTACTTC
few,NA,15,TRBJ2-5,TRBV7-2,CASSPRHPIGETQYF,TGTGCCAGCAGCCCAAGACACCCAATTGGGGAGACCCAGTACTTC
NA,TRBD2,11,TRBJ2-1,TRBV27,CATGGDNEQFF,TGTGCCACGGGGGGAGACAATGAGCAGTTCTTC
NA,NA,15,TRBJ2-1,TRBV6-1,CASSLLGSLDNEQFF,TGTGCTAGCAGCTTGCTAGGGTCTTTGGACAATGAGCAGTTCTTC
few,TRBD1,16,TRBJ1-5,TRBV12-5,CASGDRAGTGDQPQHF,TGTGCTAGTGGGGATAGGGCCGGGACAGGGGATCAGCCCCAGCATTTT
NA,NA,12,TRBJ1-1,TRBV6-1,CASSAFTFEAFF,TGTGCCAGCAGTGCCTTTACATTTGAAGCTTTCTTT
NA,NA,15,TRBJ2-7,TRBV20-1,CSVLGPGGFNYEQYF,TGCAGTGTCCTTGGACCCGGTGGGTTCAATTACGAGCAGTACTTC
NA,NA,14,TRBJ1-4,TRBV30,CAWSVRSAGEKLFF,TGTGCCTGGAGTGTACGGTCGGCAGGGGAAAAACTGTTTTTT
few,NA,13,TRBJ1-4,TRBV6-1,CASSGTVNEKLFF,TGTGCCAGCAGTGGGACGGTTAATGAAAAACTGTTTTTT
NA,NA,16,TRBJ1-5,TRBV7-2,CASSLGGGGHNQPQHF,TGTGCCAGCAGCTTGGGAGGGGGAGGGCACAATCAGCCCCAGCATTTT
few,NA,16,TRBJ2-1,TRBV6-2/TRBV6-3,CASSYSTLRANNEQFF,TGTGCCAGCAGTTACTCGACATTGCGGGCGAACAATGAGCAGTTCTTC
few,NA,17,TRBJ1-2,TRBV5-1,CASSLVTGGGGDYGYTF,TGCGCCAGCAGCTTGGTGACGGGCGGAGGAGGGGACTATGGCTACACCTTC
NA,NA,16,TRBJ1-1,TRBV28,CASTTTGGPTNTEAFF,TGTGCCAGCACCACCACTGGGGGTCCCACGAACACTGAAGCTTTCTTT
once,NA,13,TRBJ2-1,TRBV9,CASSVGPEHEQFF,TGTGCCAGCAGCGTAGGCCCTGAGCATGAGCAGTTCTTC
NA,NA,13,TRBJ1-2,TRBV2,CATAAGMNYGYTF,TGTGCCACCGCCGCAGGGATGAACTATGGCTACACCTTC
few,TRBD1,16,TRBJ2-3,TRBV6-2/TRBV6-3,CASSNPTGEETDTQYF,TGTGCCAGCTCCAACCCAACAGGGGAAGAGACAGATACGCAGTATTTT
NA,NA,17,TRBJ2-7,TRBV5-1,CASSLVPMGDPTTGQYF,TGCGCCAGCAGCTTGGTTCCCATGGGGGACCCCACTACGGGGCAGTACTTC
NA,NA,18,TRBJ1-1,TRBV20-1,CSARGPTANLKMNTEAFF,TGCAGTGCTAGAGGCCCGACAGCTAATCTTAAAATGAACACTGAAGCTTTCTTT
few,NA,13,TRBJ2-1,TRBV7-3,CASSSHREGVEFF,TGTGCCAGCAGCTCCCACAGGGAGGGGGTGGAGTTCTTC
NA,NA,15,TRBJ1-2,TRBV29-1,CSVEGQTLPNYGYTF,TGCAGCGTTGAAGGGCAGACTTTACCTAACTATGGCTACACCTTC
NA,NA,14,TRBJ2-3,TRBV5-4,CASSFWGPADTQYF,TGTGCCAGCAGCTTTTGGGGGCCCGCAGATACGCAGTATTTT